The 30 T cell receptor beta chains below were found in one sample sequenced in a study of blood T cell repertoires in COVID-19. Only in-frame clones appear in the TCRdb table, and some are missing; sequencing was by immunoSEQ multiplex PCR. The sample holds under 140,000 clones; around 76% are singletons and the top ten take around 3.5%. The sample comprised peripheral blood. These TCRs come from an elderly woman with acute or convalescent COVID-19.

This chain uses TRBV7-6 with TRBJ2-3, with D possibly TRBD2 on 6 matching bases. V lost 5 bases to trimming and J lost 6 bases, with 15 bases between them. Germline V gene lookup returns CDR1 SGHVS and CDR2 FNYEAQ. The CDR3 consists of 14 residues. CDR3 DNA sequence: TGTGCCAGCAGCCCGACTAGTGCGATCGATACGCAGTATTTT. Encoded protein: CASSPTSAIDTQYF. The entire variable domain, with the rest obtained from reference TRBV7-6 and TRBJ2-3, is as follows: GAGVSQSPRYKVTKRGQDVALRCDPISGHVSLYWYRQALGQGPEFLTYFNYEAQQDKSGLPNDRFSAERPEGSISTLTIQRTEQRDSAMYRCASSPTSAIDTQYFGPGTRLTVL.

The chain joins TRBV5-4 to TRBJ2-7; TRBD2 aligns across 7 bases. CDR3 size: 13 residues. The V gene end was trimmed by 5 bases and the J gene end by 3 bases; junction bases not matched to a gene: 5. Germline V CDR1 and CDR2: SGHNT, YYREEE (reference sequence). The CDR3 protein is CASRGGNDYEQYF. The DNA for the CDR3 is TGTGCCAGCAGGGGGGGGAATGACTACGAGCAGTACTTC.

The chain combines TRBV29-1 with TRBJ2-3; D might be TRBD2 (5 bases). The V gene lost 4 bases and the J gene lost 1 base, with 15 bases spanning the gap. CDR3 length equals 15 residues. Germline assignment: CDR1 SQVTM and CDR2 ANQGSEA. This CDR3 is CSVGGSPGRTDTQYF. CDR3 in DNA: TGCAGCGTTGGAGGGTCGCCAGGCCGCACAGATACGCAGTATTTT.

The chain is built from TRBV4-1 and TRBJ2-5; 7 bases fit TRBD1. The CDR3 runs 13 residues. J was trimmed by 4 bases and V by 5 bases; bases with no gene match: 4. Per germline, CDR1 MGHRA and CDR2 YSYEKL. This CDR3 reads CASSWNRGETQYF. Here the CDR3 DNA reads TGCGCCAGCAGCTGGAACAGGGGAGAGACCCAGTACTTC.

This clone was seen only a few times. The chain carries TRBV16 and TRBJ1-2; D is unresolved. This CDR3 spans 14 amino acids. Per the germline V gene, CDR1 is KGHSY and CDR2 is FQNENV. Between the trimmed V and J ends, which lost 4 bases and 6 bases, there was a span of 15 bases. The CDR3 is CASSRSGGSDGYTF. The CDR3 region has the DNA TGTGCCAGCAGCCGTTCTGGAGGGTCCGATGGCTACACCTTC. The full variable domain, in which reference TRBV16 and TRBJ1-2 provide the parts outside the CDR3, is GEEVAQTPKHLVRGEGQKAKLYCAPIKGHSYVFWYQQVLKNEFKFLISFQNENVFDETGMPKERFSAKCLPNSPCSLEIQATKLEDSAVYFCASSRSGGSDGYTFGSGTRLTVV.

The chain uses TRBV11-3 and TRBJ1-1, with a tentative D call TRBD1 (5 bases). Germline V gene data show CDR1 as SGHNT and CDR2 as YENEEA. Trimming removed 5 bases from V and 5 bases from J, with 18 bases in between. The CDR3 spans 15 residues. CDR3 region: CASSRGVDRRTEAFF. The CDR3 DNA sequence: TGTGCCAGCAGCCGGGGGGTGGATCGGAGGACTGAAGCTTTCTTT.

The genes are TRBV30 and TRBJ1-2; D is undetermined. CDR1 and CDR2 from the germline V gene are GTSNPN and SVGIG (reference sequence). The CDR3 length is 12 residues. V lost 1 base and J lost 4, with 7 bases in between. The CDR3 is CAWSGSTYGYTF. For the CDR3, the DNA is TGTGCCTGGAGTGGGTCTACCTATGGCTACACCTTC. Full variable domain (remainder filled in from reference TRBV30 and TRBJ1-2): SQTIHQWPATLVQPVGSPLSLECTVEGTSNPNLYWYRQAAGRGLQLLFYSVGIGQISSEVPQNLSASRPQDRQFILSSKKLLLSDSGFYLCAWSGSTYGYTFGSGTRLTVV.

V gene TRBV7-2 combines with J gene TRBJ1-2, with D unresolved. The germline CDR1 and CDR2 sequences are SGHTA and FQGNSA. V lost 4 bases, J lost 8 bases, and 14 bases lay in between. The CDR3 runs 13 residues. In DNA, the CDR3 is TGTGCCAGCAGCTCCGTCGGACTCGGCGGCTACACCTTC. Protein product: CASSSVGLGGYTF. The full variable domain, rest sourced from reference TRBV7-2 and TRBJ1-2, is GAGVSQSPSNKVTEKGKDVELRCDPISGHTALYWYRQSLGQGLEFLIYFQGNSAPDKSGLPSDRFSAERTGGSVSTLTIQRTQQEDSAVYLCASSSVGLGGYTFGSGTRLTVV.

The rearrangement uses TRBV9 and TRBJ1-2, with TRBD1 as a possible D gene (6 bases). The germline V and J ends were trimmed by 3 bases and 4 bases, with 13 bases remaining between them. Germline V gene sequence: CDR1 SGDLS, CDR2 YYNGEE. The CDR3 length is 14 residues. DNA of the CDR3: TGTGCCAGCAGCGAGGGGGGGATAGGCTATGGCTACACCTTC. Protein product: CASSEGGIGYGYTF.

The rearrangement uses TRBV11-2 and TRBJ2-3, with D maybe TRBD2 (5 bases). Germline V gene data show CDR1 as SGHAT and CDR2 as FQNNGV. Trimming cost V 1 base and J 4 bases, with 12 bases left between them. The CDR3 is made up of 15 amino acids. CDR3 protein: CASSLVVTTSDTQYF. As DNA, the CDR3 is TGTGCCAGCAGCTTAGTAGTGACTACCTCAGATACGCAGTATTTT.

This clone has only one observation. The CDR3 coding sequence is TGTGCCAGCAGCCAATGGGGTGGGCGGCGGGGAGATACGCAGTATTTT. Amino acid sequence: CASSQWGGRRGDTQYF. The chain combines TRBV3-1 (or the pseudogene TRBV3-2) with TRBJ2-3; the D gene is possibly TRBD2 (6 bases). V lost 2 bases to trimming and J lost 5 bases, with 17 bases between them. The CDR3 sequence is 16 residues long. Germline CDR1 LGHDT, CDR2 YNNKEL (reference sequence).

The chain is built from TRBV28 and TRBJ1-4; D is undetermined. Trimming removed 2 bases at V and 0 bases at J, with 10 bases between. The CDR3 covers 16 residues. The V gene's germline CDR1 is MDHEN and CDR2 SYDVKM. The CDR3 nucleotides read TGTGCCAGCAGTTTACGGGGTTCAGCAACTAATGAAAAACTGTTTTTT. Translated, it gives CASSLRGSATNEKLFF.

This clone was seen only once. The genes are TRBV10-2 and TRBJ2-7; 7 positions match TRBD1. Losses at the gene ends were 3 bases for V and 3 bases for J; bases not matched to a gene: 8. CDR1 WSHSY and CDR2 SAAADI come from the germline V gene. The CDR3 has 15 amino acids. The CDR3 protein is CASSDPGQFLYEQYF. The CDR3 DNA reads as TGCGCCAGCAGTGACCCGGGACAGTTTCTCTACGAGCAGTACTTC.

The chain joins TRBV19 to TRBJ2-2; 7 bases match TRBD2. CDR1 is LNHDA, CDR2 SQIVND, per germline (reference sequence). The CDR3 loop spans 15 amino acids. J lost 4 bases, V lost 5 bases, and 7 bases had no gene match. The CDR3 nucleotides are TGTGCCAGTAGTCTCTCGGGAGGTGTCACCGGGGAGCTGTTTTTT. It encodes CASSLSGGVTGELFF.

The table lists this clone with a count of one. The chain uses TRBV5-1 and TRBJ2-3; 13 positions agree with TRBD2. Per germline, CDR1 SGHRS and CDR2 YFSETQ. The trim removed 4 bases at V and 2 bases at J, leaving 4 bases unmatched. This CDR3 contains 16 residues. The DNA for the CDR3 is TGCGCCAGCAGCGTCGGGACTAGCGGGAACACAGATACGCAGTATTTT. Translated, it gives CASSVGTSGNTDTQYF.

V gene TRBV18 combines with J gene TRBJ1-2, with TRBD1 matching 7 bases. Germline V gene data show CDR1 as KGHSH and CDR2 as LQKENI. There are 14 residues in the CDR3. V shed 6 bases and J 0 bases; nucleotides not matched to a gene: 4. CDR3 DNA sequence: TGTGCCAGCTCGAAGGGGGCTGCTAACTATGGCTACACCTTC. Residues: CASSKGAANYGYTF.

The chain carries TRBV6-5 and TRBJ1-4; perhaps TRBD1 as D (6 bases). Trimming pared 5 bases from V and 2 bases from J, leaving 12 bases between. CDR3 length: 15 residues. Per germline, CDR1 MNHEY and CDR2 SVGAGI. Here the CDR3 reads CASSREGVTNEKLFF. CDR3 bases: TGTGCCAGCAGTAGGGAGGGGGTCACTAATGAAAAACTGTTTTTT.

This rearrangement joins TRBV6-6 to TRBJ1-2; 10 bases are a match to TRBD1. This CDR3 is 14 amino acids long. Trimming at V came to 6 bases and at J to 4 bases, leaving 5 bases not matched to a gene. The germline V gene has CDR1 MNHNY and CDR2 SVGAGI (reference sequence). CDR3 sequence: CASSRTGGSYGYTF. CDR3 DNA sequence: TGTGCCAGCAGCCGGACAGGGGGGTCCTATGGCTACACCTTC.

V and J are TRBV12-3 or TRBV12-4 and TRBJ1-1; D unresolved. V lost 4 bases and J lost 0, with 6 bases in between. The CDR3 sequence is 13 residues long. CDR3 sequence: CASSWRMNTEAFF. CDR3 DNA sequence: TGTGCCAGCAGTTGGCGGATGAACACTGAAGCTTTCTTT.

The rearrangement joins TRBV7-9 to TRBJ2-3, with TRBD2 identical over 9 bases. Germline V gene data show CDR1 as SEHNR and CDR2 as FQNEAQ (reference sequence). The CDR3 is 15 residues long. V lost 8 bases to trimming and J lost 0 bases; unmatched junction nucleotides: 6. CDR3 residues: CASHTSGFSTDTQYF. For the CDR3, the DNA is TGTGCCAGCCACACTAGCGGGTTTAGCACAGATACGCAGTATTTT. Combining the CDR3 with reference TRBV7-9 and TRBJ2-3 gives the whole variable domain DTGVSQNPRHKITKRGQNVTFRCDPISEHNRLYWYRQTLGQGPEFLTYFQNEAQLEKSRLLSDRFSAERPKGSFSTLEIQRTEQGDSAMYLCASHTSGFSTDTQYFGPGTRLTVL.

This clone has only a few counts. The chain carries TRBV27 and TRBJ1-6, with D perhaps matching TRBD1 (5 bases). The CDR3 sequence is 14 residues long. Germline values: CDR1 MNHEY, CDR2 SMNVEV (reference sequence). Trimming shortened V by 6 bases and J by 7 bases, and 13 bases separated the two germline ends. The CDR3 loop is CASSPKRQNSPLHF. The CDR3 region has the DNA TGTGCCAGCAGCCCTAAACGACAGAATTCACCCCTCCACTTT.

This chain uses TRBV5-1 with TRBJ2-7, with D tentatively TRBD2 (5 bases). V gave up 4 bases and J gave up 0 bases, with 14 bases separating them. Germline loops: CDR1 SGHRS, CDR2 YFSETQ. The CDR3 consists of 15 residues. The DNA of the CDR3 is TGCGCCAGCAGCGTAAACCCTGGGAGCTCCTACGAGCAGTACTTC. This codes for CASSVNPGSSYEQYF.

This clone was picked up one time. The chain combines TRBV5-8 with TRBJ1-1; possible D gene TRBD1, 5 bases. Trimming cost V 2 bases and J 1 base, with 9 bases left between them. Per the germline V gene, CDR1 is SGHTS and CDR2 is YDEGEE. This CDR3 comprises 14 residues. The CDR3 DNA follows: TGTGCCAGCAGCTTATTGGGGCAGAACACTGAAGCTTTCTTT. Amino acid sequence: CASSLLGQNTEAFF.

The rearrangement uses TRBV18 and TRBJ1-4; TRBD1 agrees at 10 bases. This CDR3 comprises 14 residues. Germline assignment: CDR1 KGHSH and CDR2 LQKENI. The J segment lost 5 bases and the V segment lost 8 bases, leaving 5 bases of the junction unmatched. CDR3 in DNA: TGTGCCAGCAAACCGGGACAGGGGAATGAAAAACTGTTTTTT. Its protein product is CASKPGQGNEKLFF. Combining the CDR3 with reference TRBV18 and TRBJ1-4 gives the whole variable domain NAGVMQNPRHLVRRRGQEARLRCSPMKGHSHVYWYRQLPEEGLKFMVYLQKENIIDESGMPKERFSAEFPKEGPSILRIQQVVRGDSAAYFCASKPGQGNEKLFFGSGTQLSVL.

J is TRBJ2-7 and V is TRBV27; TRBD2 agrees at 7 bases. The germline CDR1 and CDR2 sequences are MNHEY and SMNVEV (reference sequence). Trimming at V came to 6 bases and at J to 4 bases, leaving 6 bases not matched to a gene. CDR3 length: 13 residues. The DNA of the CDR3 is TGTGCCAGCAGAGCGGGACGGTATTACGAGCAGTACTTC. This translates into CASRAGRYYEQYF.

The J gene is TRBJ1-6, the V gene TRBV30; D may be TRBD1 (6 bases). The ends were cut back, 3 bases at V and 9 bases at J, with 15 bases in the middle. CDR3 size: 14 residues. The germline V gene has CDR1 GTSNPN and CDR2 SVGIG (reference sequence). DNA of the CDR3: TGTGCCTGGAGATGGCGGGGGCTTGGTTCACCCCTCCACTTT. Its translation is CAWRWRGLGSPLHF.

This clone was seen a few times. The chain is built from TRBV27 and TRBJ1-5; unclear D gene. V was shortened by 2 bases and J by 6 bases, with 8 bases between the two germline ends. The CDR3 covers 13 residues. Germline V CDR1 and CDR2: MNHEY, SMNVEV (reference sequence). The CDR3 DNA sequence: TGTGCCAGCAGTTTAATAGACTCTCAGCCCCAGCATTTT. This gives the protein CASSLIDSQPQHF.

For the CDR3, the DNA is TGTGCCAGCAGCTCTAAAGGACGGACTAGCACAGATACGCAGTATTTT. It codes for CASSSKGRTSTDTQYF. V gene TRBV7-2 combines with J gene TRBJ2-3; weak D call: TRBD2 (5 bases). V lost 4 bases, J lost 0 bases, and 14 bases lay in between. From germline, CDR1 is SGHTA and CDR2 FQGNSA. This CDR3 region has 16 residues.

This clone was observed once. The rearrangement links TRBV27 to TRBJ1-1; D is uncertain. The CDR3 extends over 16 amino acids. V was shortened by 8 bases and J by 0 bases, with 19 bases between the two germline ends. Per the germline V gene, CDR1 is MNHEY and CDR2 is SMNVEV (reference sequence). CDR3 nucleotides: TGTGCCAGCGGGCCCCGTTGGACTGGGATGAACACTGAAGCTTTCTTT. Translation: CASGPRWTGMNTEAFF.

The chain has TRBV25-1 and TRBJ2-7; possible D gene TRBD2, 6 bases. V was trimmed by 0 bases and J by 3 bases, leaving 12 bases between them. The CDR3 has 15 amino acids. From germline, CDR1 is MGHDK and CDR2 SYGVNS. CDR3 amino acids: CASSEYGTLNYEQYF. In nucleotides, the CDR3 is TGTGCCAGCAGTGAATACGGGACTCTGAACTACGAGCAGTACTTC.